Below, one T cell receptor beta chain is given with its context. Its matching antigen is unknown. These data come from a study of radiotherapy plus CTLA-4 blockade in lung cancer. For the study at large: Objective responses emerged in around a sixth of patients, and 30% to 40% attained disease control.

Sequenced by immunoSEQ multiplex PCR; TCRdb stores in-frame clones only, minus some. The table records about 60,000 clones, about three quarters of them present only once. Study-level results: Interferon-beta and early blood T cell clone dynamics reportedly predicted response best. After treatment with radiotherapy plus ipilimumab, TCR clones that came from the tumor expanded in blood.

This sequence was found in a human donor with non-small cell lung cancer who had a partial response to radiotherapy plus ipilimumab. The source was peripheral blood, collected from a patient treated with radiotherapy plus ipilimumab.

The CDR3 sequence is CASSITGMQFF. DNA of the CDR3: TGTGCCAGCAGCATAACAGGGATGCAGTTCTTC. The gene calls are TRBV9 and TRBJ2-1; D possibly corresponds to TRBD1 (6 bases). Germline V CDR1 and CDR2: SGDLS, YYNGEE. The CDR3 length is 11 residues. The ends were cut back, 4 bases at V and 12 bases at J, with 11 bases in the middle.